One and the same sample provided the 19 T cell receptor beta chains below, sequenced in a study of blood T cell repertoires in COVID-19. Clones were read by immunoSEQ multiplex PCR, and TCRdb kept only the in-frame ones, dropping some. The table records almost 350,000 clones, 88% of them present only once. What was sequenced was PBMCs or T cells enriched from blood (not recorded which). The source is a woman under 40 who had been exposed to COVID-19.

V usage is TRBV28 and J usage is TRBJ1-2; D is perhaps TRBD1 (6 bases). V was trimmed by 6 bases and J by 6 bases, leaving 17 bases between them. This CDR3 region has 14 residues. Germline CDR1 reads MDHEN; CDR2 reads SYDVKM. Written as DNA, the CDR3 is TGTGCCAGCAGACTCCTTTGGGGGCAGGATGGCTACACCTTC. Protein product: CASRLLWGQDGYTF.

The chain recombines TRBV25-1 with TRBJ2-3, with D perhaps matching TRBD1 (6 bases). Looked up from germline, CDR1 is MGHDK and CDR2 is SYGVNS. Trimming shortened V by 0 bases and J by 0 bases, and 7 bases separated the two germline ends. This CDR3 has 15 residues. The DNA of the CDR3 is TGTGCCAGCAGTGAATATAGGGGGAGCACAGATACGCAGTATTTT. Protein: CASSEYRGSTDTQYF.

The rearrangement uses TRBV19 and TRBJ2-7; 11 bases are shared with TRBD2. Germline CDR1 and CDR2: LNHDA and SQIVND (reference sequence). The CDR3 consists of 14 residues. Trimming removed 8 bases from V and 6 bases from J; junction bases left unmatched: 9. The CDR3 DNA sequence: TGTGCCAGTTCTCAACTAGCGGGAGTGAGCGAGCAGTACTTC. It codes for CASSQLAGVSEQYF.

This CDR3 is CASSLVASGTNEQFF. The CDR3 nucleotides are TGTGCCAGCAGCTTAGTGGCTAGCGGTACTAATGAGCAGTTCTTC. This chain joins TRBV11-2 and TRBJ2-1; 7 bases are a match to TRBD2. The CDR3 is 15 residues long. Germline CDR1 is SGHAT and CDR2 is FQNNGV. V dropped 1 base and J dropped 7; count of bases not matched to a gene: 7.

This clone was seen more than once but under ten times. The chain couples TRBV2 to TRBJ1-3; D is perhaps TRBD1 (5 bases). Looked up from germline, CDR1 is SNHLY and CDR2 is FYNNEI. The germline V and J ends were trimmed by 5 bases and 2 bases, with 13 bases remaining between them. This CDR3 is built from 15 residues. The CDR3 nucleotides are TGTGCCAGCAGTCCCTCAGGGTTAACTGGAAACACCATATATTTT. Protein sequence: CASSPSGLTGNTIYF.

The rearrangement joins TRBV15 to TRBJ1-5; D gene unclear. Trimming removed 3 bases at V and 2 bases at J, with 8 bases between. Germline V gene data show CDR1 as LNHNV and CDR2 as YYDKDF (reference sequence). The CDR3 spans 14 residues. The CDR3 loop is CATSRSDGNQPQHF. Here the CDR3 DNA reads TGTGCCACCAGCAGGAGCGATGGCAATCAGCCCCAGCATTTT.

CDR3 region: CASSIGPTGGYYEQYF. CDR3 DNA: TGTGCCAGTAGTATCGGTCCGACAGGGGGCTACTACGAGCAGTACTTC. This chain connects TRBV19 to TRBJ2-7; TRBD1 matches at 10 bases. The length of the CDR3 is 16 residues. V was pared by 3 bases and J by 3 bases, with 8 bases of the junction left unmatched. Germline CDR1 and CDR2: LNHDA and SQIVND (reference sequence).

The J gene is TRBJ2-6, the V gene TRBV24-1; 13 bases are shared with TRBD2. Germline CDR1 is KGHDR and CDR2 is SFDVKD. The CDR3 length is 22 residues. Germline trimming cut 6 bases from V and 0 bases from J; bases unmatched to any gene: 16. CDR3 sequence reads: CATSTHYTGTSGISSGANVLTF. CDR3 in DNA: TGTGCCACCAGTACACATTATACCGGGACTAGCGGGATCTCCTCTGGGGCCAACGTCCTGACTTTC.

The V and J genes are TRBV5-6 and TRBJ2-2; TRBD2 matches 8 bases. This CDR3 region has 16 residues. Germline CDR1 SGHDT, CDR2 YYEEEE. The V gene end was trimmed by 4 bases and the J gene end by 0 bases; junction bases not matched to a gene: 5. CDR3 protein: CASSALLAANTGELFF. CDR3 bases: TGTGCCAGCAGCGCATTACTAGCGGCGAACACCGGGGAGCTGTTTTTT.

This clone was observed a few times. The chain joins TRBV6-5 to TRBJ2-3; 10 positions match TRBD2. V was pared by 1 base and J by 4 bases, with 5 bases of the junction left unmatched. Germline values: CDR1 MNHEY, CDR2 SVGAGI. The length of the CDR3 is 16 residues. CDR3 DNA: TGTGCCAGCAGTTACTTCGGGACTAGCGAGCCAGATACGCAGTATTTT. It specifies CASSYFGTSEPDTQYF.

This chain connects TRBV10-1 to TRBJ2-3; tentatively, D is TRBD1 (5 bases). CDR1 WNHNN and CDR2 SYGVQD come from the germline V gene (reference sequence). V shed 3 bases and J shed 2 bases, with 12 bases lying between them. The CDR3 has 15 residues. CDR3 loop: CASSDSGATTDTQYF. CDR3 nucleotides: TGCGCCAGCAGTGATAGTGGGGCTACCACAGATACGCAGTATTTT.

This chain connects TRBV7-3 to TRBJ2-4; weak D call: TRBD1 (6 bases). The CDR3 totals 15 residues. Germline lookup yields CDR1 SGHTA and CDR2 FQGTGA. V dropped 2 bases and J dropped 0 bases, with 8 bases sitting between them. The CDR3 spells CASSLGGQAKNIQYF. The CDR3 nucleotides read TGTGCCAGCAGCTTAGGGGGCCAAGCCAAAAACATTCAGTACTTC.

This clone was recorded a few times. The CDR3 nucleotides read TGTGCCAGCAGCTTAGCGGGAACATCCGGGACAGAGATTAACAATGAGCAGTTCTTC. Amino acid sequence: CASSLAGTSGTEINNEQFF. This rearrangement joins TRBV13 to TRBJ2-1; TRBD1 matches at 7 bases. The V segment lost 1 base and the J segment 5 bases; nucleotides outside the gene matches: 17. This CDR3 is built from 19 residues. Germline V gene sequence: CDR1 PRHDT, CDR2 FYEKMQ (reference sequence).

The chain carries TRBV3-1 (or the pseudogene TRBV3-2) and TRBJ1-1; 7 bases are shared with TRBD1. V shed 3 bases, J shed 3 bases, and the junction held 4 bases outside the gene matches. The CDR3 is 14 amino acids. CDR1 and CDR2 (germline): LGHDT, YNNKEL (reference sequence). CDR3 sequence reads: CASSQTGSDTEAFF. The CDR3 DNA sequence: TGTGCCAGCAGCCAGACAGGGAGTGACACTGAAGCTTTCTTT.

This rearrangement joins TRBV9 to TRBJ2-5; 13 positions match TRBD2. V was pared by 4 bases and J by 5 bases, with 8 bases of the junction left unmatched. This CDR3 is 16 amino acids long. Germline CDR1 and CDR2: SGDLS and YYNGEE. CDR3 nucleotides: TGTGCCAGCAGCCCCACTAGCGGGAGGGCCAAGGAGACCCAGTACTTC. It encodes CASSPTSGRAKETQYF. Filled out from reference TRBV9 and TRBJ2-5, the complete variable domain reads DSGVTQTPKHLITATGQRVTLRCSPRSGDLSVYWYQQSLDQGLQFLIQYYNGEERAKGNILERFSAQQFPDLHSELNLSSLELGDSALYFCASSPTSGRAKETQYFGPGTRLLVL.

This clone turned up a few times. This chain joins TRBV6-5 and TRBJ2-1, with 9 bases lining up with TRBD1. The V gene's germline CDR1 is MNHEY and CDR2 SVGAGI. The CDR3 is made up of 15 amino acids. V was pared by 7 bases and J by 8 bases, with 12 bases of the junction left unmatched. The CDR3 bases are TGTGCCAGCACACAATGGGGGACAGGGTTCCATGAGCAGTTCTTC. Encoded protein: CASTQWGTGFHEQFF.

This clone was observed a handful of times. This chain connects TRBV2 to TRBJ1-3; 7 bases are shared with TRBD1. CDR1 and CDR2 from the germline V gene are SNHLY and FYNNEI. The CDR3 totals 17 residues. Trimming at V came to 6 bases and at J to 3 bases, leaving 14 bases not matched to a gene. The CDR3 loop reads CASSDRAGAVFGNTIYF. The CDR3 coding sequence is TGTGCCAGCAGCGACAGGGCAGGGGCAGTCTTTGGAAACACCATATATTTT. Combining the CDR3 with reference TRBV2 and TRBJ1-3 gives the whole variable domain EPEVTQTPSHQVTQMGQEVILRCVPISNHLYFYWYRQILGQKVEFLVSFYNNEISEKSEIFDDQFSVERPDGSNFTLKIRSTKLEDSAMYFCASSDRAGAVFGNTIYFGEGSWLTVV.

The chain has TRBV18 and TRBJ2-6, with TRBD1 as a possible D gene (5 bases). The CDR3 extends over 17 amino acids. V shed 1 base and J shed 1 base, with 11 bases lying between them. Germline values: CDR1 KGHSH, CDR2 LQKENI. The CDR3 DNA follows: TGTGCCAGCTCACCACAAACAGCAGGGTCTGGGGCCAACGTCCTGACTTTC. Translated, it gives CASSPQTAGSGANVLTF.

The chain carries TRBV24-1 and TRBJ2-7; a possible D gene is TRBD1 (6 bases). The CDR3 is 16 amino acids. Trimming removed 2 bases at V and 0 bases at J, with 13 bases between. Germline CDR1 reads KGHDR; CDR2 reads SFDVKD. The CDR3 DNA sequence: TGTGCCACCAGTGATTACAGGGAGTCGGGCTCCTACGAGCAGTACTTC. It is translated as CATSDYRESGSYEQYF.